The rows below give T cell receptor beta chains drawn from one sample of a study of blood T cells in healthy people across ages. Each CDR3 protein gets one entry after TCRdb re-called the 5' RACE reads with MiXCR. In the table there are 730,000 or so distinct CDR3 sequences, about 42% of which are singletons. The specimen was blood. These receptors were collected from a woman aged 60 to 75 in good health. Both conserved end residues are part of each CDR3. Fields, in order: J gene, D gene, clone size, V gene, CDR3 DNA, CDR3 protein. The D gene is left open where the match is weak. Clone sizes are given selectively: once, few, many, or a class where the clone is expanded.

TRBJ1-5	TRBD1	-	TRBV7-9	TGTGCCAGCAGCTCGACAGGGTGGGATCAGCCCCAGCATTTT	CASSSTGWDQPQHF
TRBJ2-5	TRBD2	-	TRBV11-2	TGTGCCAGCAGCTTAGTTTCGGGGGGGGCACCCCAAGAGACCCAGTACTTC	CASSLVSGGAPQETQYF
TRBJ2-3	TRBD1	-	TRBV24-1	TGTGCCACCAGTTGGACAGGTAGCACAGATACGCAGTATTTT	CATSWTGSTDTQYF
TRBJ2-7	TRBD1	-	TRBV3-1	TGTGCCAGCAGCCAAGCTGGGACAGGGGTCCACGAGCAGTACTTC	CASSQAGTGVHEQYF
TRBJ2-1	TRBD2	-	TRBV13	TGTGCCAGCAGCTTAGAAGTTAGCGGGACGAGCTCCTACAATGAGCAGTTCTTC	CASSLEVSGTSSYNEQFF
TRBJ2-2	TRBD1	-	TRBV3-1	TGTGCCAGCAGCCGTACGGACAGGGGTCGGCTGTTTTTT	CASSRTDRGRLFF
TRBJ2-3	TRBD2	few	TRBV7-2	TGTGCCAGCAGCCTTCAAGCGGGGTACACAGATACGCAGTATTTT	CASSLQAGYTDTQYF
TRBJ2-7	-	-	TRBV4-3	TGCGCCAGCAGCCAAGAATTAGGATTCTCCTACAATGAGCAGTACTTC	CASSQELGFSYNEQYF
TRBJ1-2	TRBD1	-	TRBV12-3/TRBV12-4	TGTGCCAGCAGTTCTGCCGGGACAGGGATGGGCTACACCTTC	CASSSAGTGMGYTF
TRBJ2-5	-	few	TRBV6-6	TGTGCCAGCAGGAAACTAACTAGTACGGAGACCCAGTACTTC	CASRKLTSTETQYF
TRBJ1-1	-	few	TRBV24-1	TGTGCCACCAGTGTGGGGAGGTCAGCTTTCTTT	CATSVGRSAFF
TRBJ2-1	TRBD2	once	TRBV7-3	TGTGCCAGCAGCCCAACCGGGACTAGCGGGGACAATGAGCAGTTCTTC	CASSPTGTSGDNEQFF
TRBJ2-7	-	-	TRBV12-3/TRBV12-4	TGTGCCAGCGGGGGGAAGGGGGAGAGCTCCTACAATGAGCAGTACTTC	CASGGKGESSYNEQYF
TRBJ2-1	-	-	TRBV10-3	TGTGCCATCAGGGCCCCGGGCGGGACACATGAGCAGTTCTTT	CAIRAPGGTHEQFF
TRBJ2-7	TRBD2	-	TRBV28	TGTGCCAGCAGTTACAGACCGAGCGGGAGGGCGAAATACGAGCAGTACTTC	CASSYRPSGRAKYEQYF
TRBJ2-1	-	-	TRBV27	TGTGCCAGCAGTTATTACCAGTCAGAGACCCAGTTCTTC	CASSYYQSETQFF
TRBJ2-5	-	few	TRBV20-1	TGCAGTGCTAGGACAAGGGACACCCAAGAGACCCAGTACTTC	CSARTRDTQETQYF
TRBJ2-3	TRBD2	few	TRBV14	TGTGCCAGCAGCCCGAGACCGGGACTAGCGGGGGTTAGCACAGATACGCAGTATTTT	CASSPRPGLAGVSTDTQYF
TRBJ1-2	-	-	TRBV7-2	TGTGCCAGCAGCGTTGGACCTAACTATGGCTACACCTTC	CASSVGPNYGYTF
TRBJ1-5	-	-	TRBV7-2	TGTGCCAGCAGCCTGGGACTCAGCAATCAGCCCCAGCATTTT	CASSLGLSNQPQHF
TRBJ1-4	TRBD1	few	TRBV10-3	TGTGCCATCAGTGAGCATAAACAGGGGCCCCAAAATGAAAAACTGTTTTTT	CAISEHKQGPQNEKLFF
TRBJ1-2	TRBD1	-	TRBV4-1	TGCGCCAGCAGCCTTGATGACAGGGAAGTTGGCTACACCTTC	CASSLDDREVGYTF
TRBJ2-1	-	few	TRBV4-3	TGCGCCAGCAGCCAAGATCCGACGGGCTCCTACAATGAGCAGTTCTTC	CASSQDPTGSYNEQFF
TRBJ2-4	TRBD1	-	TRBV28	TGTGCCAGCACCAACAGGGGAAGTAACGGGCAGTACTTC	CASTNRGSNGQYF
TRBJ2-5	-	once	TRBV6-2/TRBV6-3	TGTGCCAGCAGGGGTTGGACGACCGGAGAGACCCAGTACTTC	CASRGWTTGETQYF
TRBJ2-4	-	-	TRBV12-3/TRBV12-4	TGTGCCAGCAGTTTAGGTAGCACGTGGGGCTCCTACGTGCAGTACTTC	CASSLGSTWGSYVQYF
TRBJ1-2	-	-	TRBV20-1	TGCAGTGCTAGAGATATGGGTTCTAACTATGGCTACACCTTC	CSARDMGSNYGYTF
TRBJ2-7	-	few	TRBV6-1	TGTGCCAGCAGTGAGGCCGGTAGCGGAAGAGGGGACCAGTACTTC	CASSEAGSGRGDQYF
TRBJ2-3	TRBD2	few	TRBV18	TGTGCCAGCTCACCGCTAAGCGGGGGCCTAAACACAGATACGCAGTATTTT	CASSPLSGGLNTDTQYF
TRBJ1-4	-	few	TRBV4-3	TGCGCCAGCAGCCAAGTTTCTTTTCGGGCTAAGGAAAAACTGTTTTTT	CASSQVSFRAKEKLFF